This T cell receptor beta chain originates from a study of cytomegalovirus exposure and HLA in healthy donors. Study-level points and caveats: Later analysis reportedly placed an Asian-associated ancestry cluster below the roughly 670-donor mean in N-insertions. Reported performance of the classifier showed diagnosis of cytomegalovirus status with high specificity and sensitivity.

The PCR was carried out with 60 Vbeta primers and 13 Jbeta primers. Repertoires were generated with immunoSEQ multiplex PCR, while TCRdb's copy carries only in-frame clones and drops some. The data show some 150,000 clones, approximately 75% seen once. As regards this clone: The antigen is not known.

V was clipped by 4 bases and J by 4 bases, with 8 bases between them. Germline CDR1 reads SQVTM; CDR2 reads ANQGSEA. There are 12 residues in the CDR3. The chain uses TRBV29-1 and TRBJ2-1, with D perhaps matching TRBD2 (6 bases). Sample: PBMCs. This sequence originates from a man aged 30 to 39 in good health and CMV-seropositive. CDR3 nucleotides: TGCAGCGTTGGCGGACTATACAATGAGCAGTTCTTC. This encodes CSVGGLYNEQFF.